The rows below give T cell receptor beta chains drawn from one sample of a study of regulatory T cells in long-lasting Graves disease. TCRdb reprocessed the multiplex PCR reads with MiXCR, giving one entry per CDR3 protein. Of around 460,000 distinct CDR3 sequences listed, roughly 21% were seen once; the top ten hold roughly 7%. The specimen comprised peripheral blood mononuclear cells (PBMCs), sampled when the disease was refractory, from a patient treated with antithyroid drugs. The receptors shown here come from a female donor with Graves disease. The CDR3 runs from the conserved cysteine through the conserved F or W. A D gene is named only where the DNA matches it firmly. Only some rows state a clone size, as once, few, many or a class for expanded clones.

V gene	D gene	CDR3 length	clone size	J gene	CDR3 protein	CDR3 DNA
TRBV12-3/TRBV12-4	.	14	many	TRBJ2-3	CASSSSGTTDTQYF	TGTGCCAGCAGTTCGTCGGGGACCACAGATACGCAGTATTTT
TRBV29-1	TRBD2	15	.	TRBJ2-7	CSVDGLRGDSYEQYF	TGCAGCGTTGACGGTCTGCGGGGGGACTCCTACGAGCAGTACTTC
TRBV12-3/TRBV12-4	.	12	many	TRBJ2-7	CASSFVTYEQYF	TGTGCCAGCAGTTTCGTCACCTACGAGCAGTACTTC
TRBV2	TRBD2	15	.	TRBJ2-3	CASSDSSGLTDTQYF	TGTGCCAGCAGTGATTCTAGCGGTCTCACAGATACGCAGTATTTT
TRBV13	.	14	.	TRBJ2-7	CASSLGRGFDEQYF	TGTGCCAGCAGCTTAGGAAGGGGCTTCGACGAGCAGTACTTC
TRBV29-1	.	14	many	TRBJ1-1	CSVVPGRVNTEAFF	TGCAGCGTTGTACCGGGACGGGTGAACACTGAAGCTTTCTTT
TRBV28	.	16	.	TRBJ2-5	CASSQDPASAQETQYF	TGTGCCAGCAGCCAAGATCCGGCTAGCGCCCAAGAGACCCAGTACTTC
TRBV5-1	.	15	once	TRBJ2-2	CASSLDQANTGELFF	TGCGCCAGCAGCTTGGACCAGGCGAACACCGGGGAGCTGTTTTTT
TRBV7-6	.	16	.	TRBJ2-5	CASSLVVGDVGETQYF	TGTGCCAGCAGCTTGGTAGTTGGAGATGTAGGAGAGACCCAGTACTTC
TRBV11-2	.	14	few	TRBJ2-7	CASSLGREAYEQYF	TGTGCCAGCAGCTTAGGTAGGGAGGCCTACGAGCAGTACTTC
TRBV5-6	.	13	many	TRBJ2-5	CASSLTDQETQYF	TGTGCCAGCAGTTTAACTGATCAAGAGACCCAGTACTTC
TRBV27	.	13	.	TRBJ1-1	CASSRIGEDEAFF	TGTGCCAGCAGCCGGATAGGGGAGGATGAAGCTTTCTTT
TRBV7-9	.	17	once	TRBJ2-2	CASSSPVRDANTGELFF	TGTGCCAGCAGCTCGCCCGTGAGGGACGCGAACACCGGGGAGCTGTTTTTT
TRBV20-1	.	16	few	TRBJ2-5	CSARDPGPSIRETQYF	TGCAGTGCTAGAGATCCGGGCCCATCCATACGAGAGACCCAGTACTTC
TRBV29-1	TRBD1	11	few	TRBJ1-1	CSVVRDSEAFF	TGCAGCGTCGTAAGGGACAGTGAAGCTTTCTTT
TRBV6-6	.	13	.	TRBJ2-2	CASSYSSLGELFF	TGTGCCAGCAGTTACTCGTCCCTCGGGGAGCTGTTTTTT
TRBV11-3	.	16	many	TRBJ2-2	CASSLGAGEGTGELFF	TGTGCCAGCAGCTTAGGGGCAGGGGAAGGCACCGGGGAGCTGTTTTTT
TRBV12-3/TRBV12-4	TRBD1	14	many	TRBJ2-7	CASKPPGQVYEQYF	TGTGCCAGCAAGCCACCGGGACAGGTCTACGAGCAGTACTTC
TRBV7-2	.	15	.	TRBJ2-5	CASSPFRWTQGTQYF	TGTGCCAGCTCACCTTTCCGATGGACGCAAGGGACCCAGTACTTC
TRBV20-1	TRBD1	13	.	TRBJ1-6	CSASTGEGRGFHF	TGCAGTGCTAGCACAGGGGAGGGGAGGGGGTTCCACTTT
TRBV7-9	TRBD2	14	few	TRBJ2-7	CASSLSGRAGEQYF	TGTGCCAGCAGCCTTAGCGGGAGGGCCGGCGAGCAGTACTTC
TRBV25-1	.	16	few	TRBJ1-1	CASTQLGSDILNEAFF	TGTGCCAGCACTCAACTGGGGTCGGACATATTAAATGAAGCTTTCTTT
TRBV9	.	15	.	TRBJ1-2	CASSVAMVFNYGYTF	TGTGCCAGCAGCGTAGCTATGGTCTTTAACTATGGCTACACCTTC
TRBV4-1	.	13	.	TRBJ2-7	CASSQQQGYEQYF	TGCGCCAGCAGTCAGCAGCAGGGGTACGAGCAGTACTTC
TRBV4-3	.	15	.	TRBJ2-5	CASSQDLGTQETQYF	TGCGCCAGCAGCCAAGATCTGGGGACGCAAGAGACCCAGTACTTC
TRBV19	.	14	many	TRBJ1-5	CASSIGGWVNPQHF	TGTGCCAGTAGTATAGGAGGGTGGGTCAATCCCCAGCATTTT
TRBV28	.	12	few	TRBJ1-5	CASTTPNQPQHF	TGTGCCAGCACCACGCCCAATCAGCCCCAGCATTTT
TRBV3-1	TRBD1	13	many	TRBJ1-2	CASSPGQLYGYTF	TGTGCCAGCAGCCCGGGACAGCTCTATGGCTACACCTTC
TRBV7-2	TRBD2	15	.	TRBJ2-7	CASSPKRGSGDEQYF	TGTGCCAGCAGCCCAAAGAGGGGTAGCGGGGACGAGCAGTACTTC
TRBV28	.	14	many	TRBJ2-7	CASSLGRTSYEQYF	TGTGCCAGCAGTTTAGGACGGACCTCCTACGAGCAGTACTTC
TRBV7-9	.	17	.	TRBJ1-2	CASSLDFLGEYGGGYTF	TGTGCCAGCAGCTTAGATTTTCTTGGGGAGTACGGCGGCGGCTACACCTTC
TRBV5-1	.	14	.	TRBJ2-2	CASVGDPNTGELFF	TGCGCCAGCGTTGGGGACCCGAACACCGGGGAGCTGTTTTTT
TRBV14	.	16	once	TRBJ1-2	CASSQGGGGGVDGYTF	TGTGCCAGCAGCCAAGGTGGGGGAGGAGGAGTCGATGGCTACACCTTC
TRBV11-2	.	14	.	TRBJ2-7	CASSYTERYVEQHF	TGTGCCAGCAGCTACACAGAGAGGTACGTCGAGCAGCACTTC
TRBV29-1	.	14	.	TRBJ1-3	CSVREAISGNTIYF	TGCAGCGTTCGAGAGGCAATCTCTGGAAACACCATATATTTT
TRBV12-3/TRBV12-4	TRBD2	14	many	TRBJ2-5	CASSPLAGVKTQYF	TGTGCCAGCAGTCCTCTAGCGGGAGTAAAGACCCAGTACTTC
TRBV10-3	.	12	few	TRBJ2-7	CAIAGGTYEQYF	TGTGCCATCGCCGGCGGGACCTACGAGCAGTACTTC
TRBV9	.	17	.	TRBJ2-5	CASSVGAGQPIQETQYF	TGTGCCAGCAGCGTAGGAGCGGGACAGCCTATTCAAGAGACCCAGTACTTC
TRBV29-1	.	11	few	TRBJ2-7	CSVGRWDEQYF	TGCAGCGTGGGGAGGTGGGACGAGCAGTACTTC
TRBV5-1	.	15	.	TRBJ2-2	CASSLIGVPTGELFF	TGCGCCAGCAGCTTGATCGGCGTTCCCACCGGGGAGCTGTTTTTT
TRBV5-1	.	17	few	TRBJ1-3	CASSLEGGVFSGNTIYF	TGCGCCAGCAGCTTGGAAGGCGGGGTCTTCTCTGGAAACACCATATATTTT
TRBV4-3	TRBD2	17	.	TRBJ2-7	CASSQETAAGGIYEQYF	TGCGCCAGCAGCCAAGAAACGGCAGCGGGAGGGATCTACGAGCAGTACTTC
TRBV20-1	.	14	few	TRBJ1-1	CSADQPGLNTETFF	TGCAGTGCTGACCAGCCAGGGTTGAACACTGAAACTTTCTTT
TRBV7-9	.	12	many	TRBJ2-7	CASSPGAGEQYF	TGTGCCAGCAGCCCAGGAGCGGGCGAGCAGTACTTC
TRBV6-5	.	14	many	TRBJ2-7	CASSYFGQAGEQYF	TGTGCCAGCAGTTACTTTGGACAGGCGGGAGAGCAGTACTTC
TRBV7-2	.	15	many	TRBJ1-2	CASSFSGGVGYGYTF	TGTGCCAGCAGCTTTAGTGGGGGCGTTGGCTATGGCTACACCTTC
TRBV15	.	15	.	TRBJ2-7	CATSRESSAVRLQYF	TGTGCCACCAGCAGAGAGTCTAGCGCGGTCCGTCTGCAGTACTTC
TRBV3-1	.	12	many	TRBJ2-7	CASSPETYEQYF	TGTGCCAGCAGCCCCGAGACCTACGAGCAGTACTTC
TRBV10-3	.	11	few	TRBJ2-7	CAIREGGEQYF	TGTGCCATCAGGGAGGGGGGCGAGCAGTACTTC
TRBV3-1	.	17	.	TRBJ2-4	CASSQVGGTLAKNIQYF	TGTGCCAGCAGCCAAGTTGGAGGAACGCTAGCCAAAAACATTCAGTACTTC
TRBV28	TRBD2	16	many	TRBJ2-2	CASSPRTSGRAGELFF	TGTGCCAGCAGTCCCAGGACTAGCGGGAGGGCGGGGGAGCTGTTTTTT